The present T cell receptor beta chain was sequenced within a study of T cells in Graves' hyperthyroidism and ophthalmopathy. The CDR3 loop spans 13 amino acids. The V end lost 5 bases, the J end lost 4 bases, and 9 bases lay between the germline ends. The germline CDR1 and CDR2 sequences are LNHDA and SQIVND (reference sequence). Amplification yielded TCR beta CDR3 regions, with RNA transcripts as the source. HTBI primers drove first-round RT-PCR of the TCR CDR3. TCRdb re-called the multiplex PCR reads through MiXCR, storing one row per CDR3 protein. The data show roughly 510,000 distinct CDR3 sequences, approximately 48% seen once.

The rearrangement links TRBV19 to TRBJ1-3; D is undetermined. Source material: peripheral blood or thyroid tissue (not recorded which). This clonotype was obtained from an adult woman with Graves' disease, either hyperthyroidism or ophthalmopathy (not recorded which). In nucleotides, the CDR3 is TGTGCCAGTAGTCTCGACGGCGGAAACACCATATATTTT. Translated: CASSLDGGNTIYF. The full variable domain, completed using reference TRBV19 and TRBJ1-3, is DGGITQSPKYLFRKEGQNVTLSCEQNLNHDAMYWYRQDPGQGLRLIYYSQIVNDFQKGDIAEGYSVSREKKESFPLTVTSAQKNPTAFYLCASSLDGGNTIYFGEGSWLTVV.